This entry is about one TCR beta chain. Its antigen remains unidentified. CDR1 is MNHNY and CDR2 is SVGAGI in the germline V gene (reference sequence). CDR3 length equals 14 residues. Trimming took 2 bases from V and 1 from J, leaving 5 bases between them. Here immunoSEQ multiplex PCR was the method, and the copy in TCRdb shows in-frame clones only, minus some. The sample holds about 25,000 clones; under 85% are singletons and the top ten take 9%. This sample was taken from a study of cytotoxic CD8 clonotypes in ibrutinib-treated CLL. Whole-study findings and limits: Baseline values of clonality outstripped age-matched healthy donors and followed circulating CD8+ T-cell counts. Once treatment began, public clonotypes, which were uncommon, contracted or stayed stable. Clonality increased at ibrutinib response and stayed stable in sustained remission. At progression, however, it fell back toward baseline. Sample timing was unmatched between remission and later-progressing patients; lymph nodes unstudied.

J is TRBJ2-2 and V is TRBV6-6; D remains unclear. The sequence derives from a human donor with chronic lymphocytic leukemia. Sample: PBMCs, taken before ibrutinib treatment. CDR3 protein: CASSYLLNTGELFF. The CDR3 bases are TGTGCCAGCAGTTACCTCCTGAACACCGGGGAGCTGTTTTTT.